This TCR beta chain was identified in a study of T cell responses to AZD1222 COVID-19 vaccine. Broader study findings: Spike-specific TCR breadth and depth went up after people got two AZD1222 doses. Nearly half of unique spike-specific TCRs reportedly avoided B.1.351 and B.1.1.7 mutated regions. Along spike, vaccine-associated CD4 TCRs were found throughout, with dominance at 160-218 and 743-854.

Repertoires were generated with immunoSEQ multiplex PCR, while TCRdb's copy carries only in-frame clones and drops some. The table lists around 170,000 clones, approximately 90% of them singletons. In regard to this clone: Its specificity is unknown.

Trimming pared 1 base from V and 1 base from J, leaving 8 bases between. The CDR3 is 15 residues long. The V gene's germline CDR1 is LGHNA and CDR2 YSLEER. The source material was peripheral blood, sampled on day 0 of AZD1222 vaccination. The receptor comes from an adult in good health. The chain couples TRBV4-3 to TRBJ1-3, with D unclear. CDR3 nucleotide sequence: TGCGCCAGCAGCCAAGCCTGGGGATCTGGAAACACCATATATTTT. Protein: CASSQAWGSGNTIYF.